The T cell receptor (beta chain) under discussion was sequenced for a study of OX40 agonist ivuxolimab in advanced cancers. Background on the study: The dose of intravenous ivuxolimab that patients received every 2 weeks ranged from 0.01 to 10 mg/kg. Hepatocellular carcinoma, melanoma, renal cell or head and neck cancer was diagnosed in the dose-escalation patients. Aged 23 to 79 with a mean of 60 years, they were around 83% male.

Clones were read by immunoSEQ multiplex PCR, and TCRdb kept only the in-frame ones, dropping some. This sample yields some 130,000 clones, of which 93% are seen a single time; more than 1% belongs to the top ten. If patients had autoimmune disease history or systemic immunosuppression, they were excluded. The origin of this receptor is an adult with an advanced solid tumor such as melanoma, head and neck, liver or kidney cancer. The input for sequencing was CD4+ or CD8+ T cells sorted from blood, taken in a trial of the OX40 agonist ivuxolimab.

Here the CDR3 DNA reads TGTGCCAGCAGCCGAACAGGGGGCGAAGCTTTCTTT. Encoded protein: CASSRTGGEAFF. The chain recombines TRBV7-3 with TRBJ1-1, with 9 bases lining up with TRBD1. With 5 bases clipped from V and 8 bases from J, the junction kept 3 bases outside the gene matches. This CDR3 contains 12 residues. CDR1 is SGHTA and CDR2 is FQGTGA in the germline V gene.